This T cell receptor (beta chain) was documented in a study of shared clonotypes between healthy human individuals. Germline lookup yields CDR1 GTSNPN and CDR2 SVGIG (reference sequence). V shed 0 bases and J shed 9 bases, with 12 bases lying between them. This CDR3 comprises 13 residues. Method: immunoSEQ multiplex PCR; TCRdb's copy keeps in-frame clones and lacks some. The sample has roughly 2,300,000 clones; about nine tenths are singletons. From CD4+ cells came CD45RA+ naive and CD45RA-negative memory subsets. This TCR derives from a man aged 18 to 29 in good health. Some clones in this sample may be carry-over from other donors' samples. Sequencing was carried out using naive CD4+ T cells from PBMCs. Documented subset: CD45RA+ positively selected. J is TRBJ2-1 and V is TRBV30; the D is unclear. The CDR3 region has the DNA TGTGCCTGGAGTGTGGGTTCGCGGACTGAGCAGTTCTTC. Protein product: CAWSVGSRTEQFF.